This T cell receptor (beta chain) was found in a study of shared T cell receptors in the human thymus. The repertoire was sequenced with immunoSEQ multiplex PCR; TCRdb's copy has only in-frame clones and lacks some. The table shows over 350,000 clones, with approximately 95% occurring only once. The CDR3 sequence is 18 residues long. Trimming removed 0 bases from V and 3 bases from J; junction bases left unmatched: 13. Looked up from germline, CDR1 is SGHAT and CDR2 is FQNNGV. The source material was thymocytes. The sequence was collected from a human donor. The chain has TRBV11-2 and TRBJ2-7; 8 nucleotides line up with TRBD2. The CDR3, as DNA: TGTGCCAGCAGCTTAGAGGTGCATTTTGGCGGGAGGTGCTACGAGCAGTACTTC. Its translation: CASSLEVHFGGRCYEQYF.